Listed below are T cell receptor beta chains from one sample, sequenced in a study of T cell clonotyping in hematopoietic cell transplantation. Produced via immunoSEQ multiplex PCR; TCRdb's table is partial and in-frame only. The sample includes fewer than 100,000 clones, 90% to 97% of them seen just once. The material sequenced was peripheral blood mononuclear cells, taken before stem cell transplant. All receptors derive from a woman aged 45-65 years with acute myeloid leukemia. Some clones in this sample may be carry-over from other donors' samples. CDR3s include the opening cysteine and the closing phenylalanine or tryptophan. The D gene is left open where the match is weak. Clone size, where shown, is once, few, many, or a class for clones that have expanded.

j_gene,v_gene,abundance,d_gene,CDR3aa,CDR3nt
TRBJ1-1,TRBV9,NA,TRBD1,CASSVGVGGLTEAFF,TGTGCCAGCAGCGTAGGAGTAGGGGGCTTGACTGAAGCTTTCTTT
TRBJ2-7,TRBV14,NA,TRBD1,CASSQGQGRGNEQYF,TGTGCCAGCAGCCAGGGACAGGGGAGAGGGAACGAGCAGTACTTC
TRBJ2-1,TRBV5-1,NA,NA,CASSASDRRIDNEQFF,TGCGCCAGCAGCGCTTCAGACAGGAGGATAGACAATGAGCAGTTCTTC
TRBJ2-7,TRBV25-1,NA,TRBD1,CASTLSGTGGLEQYF,TGTGCCAGCACCTTAAGCGGGACAGGGGGCCTCGAGCAGTACTTC
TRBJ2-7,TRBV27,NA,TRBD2,CASRNGGGEQYF,TGTGCCAGCAGAAATGGGGGGGGCGAGCAGTACTTC
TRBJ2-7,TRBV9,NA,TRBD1,CASSVGDRGYEQYF,TGTGCCAGCAGCGTAGGGGACAGGGGGTACGAGCAGTACTTC
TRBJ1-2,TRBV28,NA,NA,CAAKGEGSRYGYTF,TGTGCCGCGAAGGGGGAAGGCTCGAGGTATGGCTACACCTTC
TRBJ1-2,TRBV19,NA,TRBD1,CASSRPGTDTFRDGYTF,TGTGCCAGTAGCCGTCCCGGGACAGATACCTTTAGGGATGGCTACACCTTC
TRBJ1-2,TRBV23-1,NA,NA,CASSLTTVNYGYTF,TGCGCCAGCAGTCTAACAACGGTAAACTATGGCTACACCTTC
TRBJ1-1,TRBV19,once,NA,CASSFGQGPAEAFF,TGTGCCAGTAGTTTCGGGCAGGGGCCAGCTGAAGCTTTCTTT
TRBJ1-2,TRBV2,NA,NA,CASSAARGNYGYTF,TGTGCCAGCAGTGCGGCCAGGGGAAACTATGGCTACACCTTC
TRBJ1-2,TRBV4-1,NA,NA,CASSQDLVRPYTF,TGCGCCAGCAGCCAAGATCTCGTCAGGCCCTACACCTTC
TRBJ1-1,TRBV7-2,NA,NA,CASSIVEGATEAFF,TGTGCCAGCAGCATAGTAGAGGGAGCCACTGAAGCTTTCTTT
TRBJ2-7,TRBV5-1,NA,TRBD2,CASSLGSGGAYYEQYF,TGCGCCAGCAGCTTGGGTAGCGGGGGGGCCTATTACGAGCAGTACTTC
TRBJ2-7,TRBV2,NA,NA,CASGRDRTYEQYF,TGTGCCAGCGGAAGGGACCGGACCTACGAGCAGTACTTC
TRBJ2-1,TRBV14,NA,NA,CASSQFTSPYNEQFF,TGTGCCAGCAGCCAATTCACTAGCCCGTACAATGAGCAGTTCTTC
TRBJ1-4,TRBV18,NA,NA,CASSPMRTTNEKLFF,TGTGCCAGCTCACCGATGCGGACAACTAATGAAAAACTGTTTTTT
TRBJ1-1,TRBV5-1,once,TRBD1,CASSFDRVTEAFF,TGCGCCAGCAGCTTTGACAGGGTCACTGAAGCTTTCTTT
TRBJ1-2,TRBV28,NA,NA,CASSFSGGYTF,TGTGCCAGCAGTTTTTCAGGGGGCTACACCTTC
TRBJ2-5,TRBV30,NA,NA,CAWSDSGYETQYF,TGTGCCTGGAGCGATAGTGGATATGAGACCCAGTACTTC
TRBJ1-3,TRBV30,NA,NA,CAWHRGGVRGNTIYF,TGTGCCTGGCATCGCGGGGGGGTCCGAGGAAACACCATATATTTT
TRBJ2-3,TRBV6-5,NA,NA,CASSYSRFGGDTQYF,TGTGCCAGCAGTTACTCTCGGTTCGGCGGGGATACGCAGTATTTT
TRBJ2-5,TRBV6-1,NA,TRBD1,CASSEGTGTGSETQYF,TGTGCCAGCAGTGAAGGAACCGGGACAGGGTCTGAGACCCAGTACTTC
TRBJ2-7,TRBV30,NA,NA,CAWSDPPGKHSYEQYF,TGTGCCTGGAGTGACCCTCCGGGTAAACACTCCTACGAGCAGTACTTC
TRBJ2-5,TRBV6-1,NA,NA,CASSESVGETQYF,TGTGCCAGCAGTGAATCAGTCGGAGAGACCCAGTACTTC
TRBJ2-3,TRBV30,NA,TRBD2,CAWMIAGVTDTQYF,TGTGCCTGGATGATAGCGGGAGTGACAGATACGCAGTATTTT
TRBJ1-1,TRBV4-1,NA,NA,CASSQASANTEAFF,TGCGCCAGCAGCCAGGCATCAGCGAACACTGAAGCTTTCTTT
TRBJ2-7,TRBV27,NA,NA,CASSLGNEQYF,TGTGCCAGCAGTTTAGGGAACGAGCAGTACTTC
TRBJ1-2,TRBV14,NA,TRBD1,CASRRTGDYGYTF,TGTGCCAGCCGCCGGACAGGGGACTATGGCTACACCTTC
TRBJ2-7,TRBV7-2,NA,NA,CASSLAGTGRQAYEQYF,TGTGCCAGCAGCTTAGCGGGGACGGGACGGCAAGCCTACGAGCAGTACTTC
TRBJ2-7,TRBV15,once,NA,CATSRVKTGSSYEQYF,TGTGCCACCAGCAGAGTAAAGACGGGTAGCTCCTACGAGCAGTACTTC
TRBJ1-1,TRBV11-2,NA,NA,CASSFGVENTEAFF,TGTGCCAGCAGCTTCGGAGTTGAGAACACTGAAGCTTTCTTT
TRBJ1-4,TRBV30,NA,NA,CAWEITGTGYEKLFF,TGTGCCTGGGAGATAACCGGGACGGGTTATGAAAAACTGTTTTTT
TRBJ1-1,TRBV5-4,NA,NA,CASSRGGRGTEAFF,TGTGCCAGCAGCCGGGGGGGCCGGGGCACTGAAGCTTTCTTT
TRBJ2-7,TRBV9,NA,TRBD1,CASSPRQGNYEQYF,TGTGCCAGCAGCCCCCGACAGGGGAATTACGAGCAGTACTTC
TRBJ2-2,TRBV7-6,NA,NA,CASSLAQSAGELFF,TGTGCCAGCAGCTTAGCGCAGTCGGCCGGGGAGCTGTTTTTT
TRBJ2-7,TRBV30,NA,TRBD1,CAWTRTGGEQYF,TGTGCCTGGACCCGGACAGGCGGAGAGCAGTACTTC
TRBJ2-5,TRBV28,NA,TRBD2,CASSLWELAGEEETQYF,TGTGCCAGCAGTTTATGGGAACTAGCGGGAGAAGAAGAGACCCAGTACTTC
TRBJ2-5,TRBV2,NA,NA,CASSGLRGETQYF,TGTGCCAGCAGTGGACTAAGGGGCGAGACCCAGTACTTC
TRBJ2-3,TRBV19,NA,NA,CASRPTLGTQYF,TGTGCCAGTAGACCAACTTTGGGTACGCAGTATTTT
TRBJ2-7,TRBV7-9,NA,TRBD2,CASSLDGMGGEQYF,TGTGCCAGCAGCTTAGACGGGATGGGAGGGGAGCAGTACTTC
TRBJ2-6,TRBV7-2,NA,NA,CASSLGFSGANVLTF,TGTGCCAGCAGTTTGGGATTTTCGGGGGCCAACGTCCTGACTTTC
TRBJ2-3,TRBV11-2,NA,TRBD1,CASSFPGQSTDTQYF,TGTGCCAGCAGCTTCCCGGGACAGTCCACAGATACGCAGTATTTT